The rows below give T cell receptor beta chains drawn from one sample of a study of blood T cell repertoires in COVID-19. Sequencing was performed with immunoSEQ multiplex PCR; in TCRdb, only in-frame clones are kept and a portion is missing. The sample consists of around 190,000 clones, 80% to 85% of them appearing once. The sequenced sample was peripheral blood. All receptors derive from a woman aged 70 to 79 with COVID-19, enrolled during active disease. Both conserved end residues are part of each CDR3. The order of the fields is clone size, J gene, V gene, D gene, CDR3 protein, CDR3 DNA. A D gene is named only where the DNA matches it firmly. Clone size appears in some rows only: once, few, many, or a class for an expanded clone.

size: -; J: TRBJ1-2; V: TRBV5-4; D: TRBD1; CDR3: CASSGLQGNYGYTF; DNA: TGTGCCAGCAGCGGCCTACAGGGGAACTATGGCTACACCTTC
size: -; J: TRBJ2-5; V: TRBV19; D: -; CDR3: CASSIGRETQYF; DNA: TGTGCCAGTAGTATAGGCCGGGAGACCCAGTACTTC
size: -; J: TRBJ2-1; V: TRBV7-2; D: TRBD1; CDR3: CASSLAVTGGKSNEQFF; DNA: TGTGCCAGCAGCTTAGCGGTTACAGGGGGCAAATCCAATGAGCAGTTCTTC
size: -; J: TRBJ2-7; V: TRBV5-5; D: -; CDR3: CASSFGLLGSYEQYF; DNA: TGTGCCAGCAGCTTTGGGCTACTTGGCTCCTACGAGCAGTACTTC
size: -; J: TRBJ2-2; V: TRBV6-4; D: TRBD2; CDR3: CASSTSGSTGELFF; DNA: TGTGCCAGCAGTACTAGCGGGAGCACCGGGGAGCTGTTTTTT
size: -; J: TRBJ2-1; V: TRBV5-1; D: TRBD2; CDR3: CASSSSVAGDLRQFF; DNA: TGCGCCAGCAGCTCCTCTGTGGCGGGAGACCTAAGGCAGTTCTTC
size: few; J: TRBJ2-1; V: TRBV27; D: TRBD1; CDR3: CASQSGQGWGEQFF; DNA: TGTGCCAGCCAGTCGGGACAGGGGTGGGGTGAGCAGTTCTTC
size: -; J: TRBJ2-1; V: TRBV27; D: TRBD2; CDR3: CASTRWSGAEQFF; DNA: TGTGCCAGCACCCGGTGGAGCGGGGCTGAGCAGTTCTTC
size: -; J: TRBJ1-6; V: TRBV6-5; D: -; CDR3: CASSYRDPGNSPLHF; DNA: TGTGCCAGCAGTTACCGGGATCCGGGCAATTCACCCCTCCACTTT
size: few; J: TRBJ1-2; V: TRBV5-1; D: TRBD1; CDR3: CASSWGGDRAYGYTF; DNA: TGCGCCAGCAGCTGGGGTGGGGACAGGGCATATGGCTACACCTTC
size: -; J: TRBJ1-5; V: TRBV19; D: TRBD1; CDR3: CASSVGTGSGLYSNQPQHF; DNA: TGTGCCAGTAGTGTCGGGACAGGGTCTGGGCTTTATAGCAATCAGCCCCAGCATTTT
size: -; J: TRBJ2-1; V: TRBV6-2/TRBV6-3; D: -; CDR3: CASSRTRSSFLHNEQFF; DNA: TGTGCCAGCAGCCGCACCCGCTCTAGCTTTCTTCACAATGAGCAGTTCTTC
size: -; J: TRBJ2-5; V: TRBV29-1; D: -; CDR3: CSVVESGAVGETQYF; DNA: TGCAGCGTTGTCGAGAGCGGAGCGGTGGGAGAGACCCAGTACTTC
size: -; J: TRBJ2-1; V: TRBV9; D: -; CDR3: CASSARALRKYNEQFF; DNA: TGTGCCAGCAGCGCCCGAGCCCTTAGAAAATACAATGAGCAGTTCTTC
size: -; J: TRBJ2-1; V: TRBV27; D: -; CDR3: CASRTIRRDPESLSYNEQFF; DNA: TGTGCCAGCAGAACAATAAGGAGGGACCCTGAGTCCCTCTCCTACAATGAGCAGTTCTTC
size: -; J: TRBJ2-1; V: TRBV18; D: TRBD1; CDR3: CASSITGQGDEQFF; DNA: TGTGCCAGCTCAATAACGGGACAGGGCGATGAGCAGTTCTTC
size: -; J: TRBJ2-1; V: TRBV18; D: -; CDR3: CASSPLTGVGFF; DNA: TGTGCCAGCTCACCATTAACGGGAGTTGGGTTCTTC
size: -; J: TRBJ2-4; V: TRBV19; D: -; CDR3: CASSIDRAGSENIQYF; DNA: TGTGCCAGTAGTATAGATCGGGCAGGGTCGGAAAACATTCAGTACTTC
size: -; J: TRBJ2-7; V: TRBV28; D: TRBD1; CDR3: CASRPPGQGYEQYF; DNA: TGTGCCAGCAGGCCACCGGGACAGGGGTACGAGCAGTACTTC
size: once; J: TRBJ2-2; V: TRBV6-5; D: -; CDR3: CASGSGNTGELFF; DNA: TGTGCCAGCGGTTCAGGGAACACCGGGGAGCTGTTTTTT
size: -; J: TRBJ1-1; V: TRBV7-8; D: TRBD1; CDR3: CASSSDRGLGNTEAFF; DNA: TGTGCCAGCAGCTCGGACAGGGGGCTTGGGAACACTGAAGCTTTCTTT
size: -; J: TRBJ2-6; V: TRBV7-9; D: -; CDR3: CASSALRGVESGANVLTF; DNA: TGTGCCAGCAGCGCCCTCAGGGGAGTCGAGTCTGGGGCCAACGTCCTGACTTTC
size: -; J: TRBJ2-3; V: TRBV28; D: TRBD2; CDR3: CASSLLTSGTTDTQYF; DNA: TGTGCCAGCAGCCTGCTCACTAGCGGGACAACAGATACGCAGTATTTT
size: -; J: TRBJ1-5; V: TRBV18; D: TRBD1; CDR3: CASSPDRGLHQPQHF; DNA: TGTGCCAGCTCACCTGACAGGGGGCTTCATCAGCCCCAGCATTTT
size: few; J: TRBJ2-2; V: TRBV5-6; D: TRBD2; CDR3: CASSLGLAGNTGELFF; DNA: TGTGCCAGCAGCTTAGGACTAGCGGGAAACACCGGGGAGCTGTTTTTT
size: once; J: TRBJ2-2; V: TRBV10-3; D: -; CDR3: CAIRAEVGELFF; DNA: TGTGCCATCAGGGCAGAGGTCGGGGAGCTGTTTTTT
size: once; J: TRBJ1-5; V: TRBV30; D: -; CDR3: CAWRIAGTTNQPQHF; DNA: TGTGCCTGGAGGATAGCGGGGACTACCAATCAGCCCCAGCATTTT
size: -; J: TRBJ2-7; V: TRBV7-6; D: TRBD2; CDR3: CASSLGSGGYEQYF; DNA: TGTGCCAGCAGCTTAGGTTCGGGAGGGTACGAGCAGTACTTC
size: -; J: TRBJ2-1; V: TRBV10-3; D: -; CDR3: CAIRAVLVINEQFF; DNA: TGTGCCATCAGGGCGGTGCTAGTTATAAATGAGCAGTTCTTC
size: -; J: TRBJ2-1; V: TRBV20-1; D: -; CDR3: CSARQRREQFF; DNA: TGCAGTGCTAGGCAGCGGCGTGAGCAGTTCTTC
size: once; J: TRBJ1-5; V: TRBV7-2; D: -; CDR3: CASSFGSGIGNQPQHF; DNA: TGTGCCAGCAGCTTCGGGTCCGGGATCGGCAATCAGCCCCAGCATTTT
size: -; J: TRBJ2-1; V: TRBV28; D: -; CDR3: CASSRTRDSSKNEQFF; DNA: TGTGCCAGCAGCCGCACACGGGACTCAAGTAAGAATGAGCAGTTCTTC
size: -; J: TRBJ2-7; V: TRBV5-4; D: -; CDR3: CASSTWTALSYEQYF; DNA: TGTGCCAGCAGCACCTGGACAGCCCTATCCTACGAGCAGTACTTC
size: few; J: TRBJ1-1; V: TRBV3-1/TRBV3-2; D: -; CDR3: CASSRTQNTEAFF; DNA: TGTGCCAGCAGCCGTACACAGAACACTGAAGCTTTCTTT
size: few; J: TRBJ2-1; V: TRBV24-1; D: -; CDR3: CATSDGALVRQFF; DNA: TGTGCCACCAGTGATGGGGCCCTTGTGCGGCAGTTCTTC
size: -; J: TRBJ1-1; V: TRBV7-9; D: -; CDR3: CASCQGALNTEAFF; DNA: TGTGCCAGTTGCCAAGGGGCTCTTAACACTGAAGCTTTCTTT
size: -; J: TRBJ2-3; V: TRBV7-9; D: -; CDR3: CASSFRQTDTQYF; DNA: TGTGCCAGCAGCTTCCGACAGACAGATACGCAGTATTTT
size: -; J: TRBJ2-4; V: TRBV7-2; D: -; CDR3: CASSLQDGQNIQYF; DNA: TGTGCCAGCAGCTTACAGGATGGGCAAAACATTCAGTACTTC
size: -; J: TRBJ2-1; V: TRBV7-2; D: TRBD2; CDR3: CASSKRIAGDNEQFF; DNA: TGTGCCAGCAGCAAGAGAATAGCGGGAGACAATGAGCAGTTCTTC
size: -; J: TRBJ1-3; V: TRBV19; D: TRBD1; CDR3: CASSIGTGMGPAGNTIYF; DNA: TGTGCCAGTAGTATCGGGACAGGGATGGGCCCTGCTGGAAACACCATATATTTT
size: -; J: TRBJ2-7; V: TRBV5-1; D: -; CDR3: CASRVTPVGGYEQYF; DNA: TGCGCCAGCAGAGTTACCCCGGTAGGCGGCTACGAGCAGTACTTC
size: -; J: TRBJ1-2; V: TRBV28; D: -; CDR3: CASRTALYYGYTF; DNA: TGTGCCAGCAGAACAGCCCTTTACTATGGCTACACCTTC
size: -; J: TRBJ1-4; V: TRBV15; D: TRBD1; CDR3: CATSENRGRTTNEKLFF; DNA: TGTGCCACCAGCGAAAACAGGGGGCGAACAACTAATGAAAAACTGTTTTTT
size: once; J: TRBJ2-7; V: TRBV27; D: -; CDR3: CASSLYRYSYEQYF; DNA: TGTGCCAGCAGTCTTTACAGGTACTCCTACGAGCAGTACTTC
size: -; J: TRBJ2-7; V: TRBV7-9; D: TRBD1; CDR3: CASSPGQGVDEQYF; DNA: TGTGCCAGCAGCCCGGGGCAGGGGGTTGACGAGCAGTACTTC
size: -; J: TRBJ1-1; V: TRBV12-3/TRBV12-4; D: -; CDR3: CASSIQVEAFF; DNA: TGTGCCAGCAGCATACAGGTTGAAGCTTTCTTT
size: -; J: TRBJ2-7; V: TRBV18; D: TRBD1; CDR3: CASSPGQGWEEQYF; DNA: TGTGCCAGCTCACCGGGACAGGGATGGGAGGAGCAGTACTTC
size: -; J: TRBJ1-5; V: TRBV2; D: -; CDR3: CASTGNSNQPQHF; DNA: TGTGCCAGCACCGGTAATAGCAATCAGCCCCAGCATTTT
size: -; J: TRBJ1-2; V: TRBV28; D: -; CDR3: CASRGALSGYTF; DNA: TGTGCCAGCAGGGGGGCGCTCTCTGGCTACACCTTC